Sequencing of this T cell receptor beta chain was carried out in a study of T cell changes during pregnancy in multiple sclerosis. The table came from immunoSEQ multiplex PCR; TCRdb's copy has only in-frame clones and leaves some out. In the table there are about 38,000 clones, 90% to 95% of which are singletons. V was clipped by 1 base and J by 1 base, with 7 bases between them. There are 14 residues in the CDR3. Germline-derived CDR1 and CDR2 are SQVTM and ANQGSEA. The chain uses TRBV29-1 and TRBJ2-2; D is possibly TRBD2 (5 bases). The TCR sequence derives from a female donor with multiple sclerosis, enrolled in a pregnancy study. The specimen was CD8+ T cells from peripheral blood mononuclear cells, collected in the second trimester of pregnancy. CDR3 protein: CSVEVGRNTGELFF. DNA for the CDR3: TGCAGCGTTGAAGTAGGGAGGAACACCGGGGAGCTGTTTTTT.